These 9 T cell receptor beta chains were sequenced from one sample in a study of blood T cell repertoires in COVID-19. Profiling relied on immunoSEQ multiplex PCR, and the TCRdb table lists in-frame clones only, not all of them. The sample lists 200,000 to 300,000 clones; about nine tenths were seen once. Sequences were obtained from PBMCs or T cells enriched from blood (not recorded which). The receptors were gathered from a man aged 40-49 years who had recovered from COVID-19.

This chain uses TRBV20-1 with TRBJ1-5; tentative D call: TRBD1 (5 bases). Trimming removed 3 bases from V and 7 bases from J, with 10 bases in between. The germline gives CDR1 DFQATT, CDR2 SNEGSKA (reference sequence). The CDR3 extends over 12 amino acids. CDR3 residues: CSASSGVQPQHF. The DNA of the CDR3 is TGCAGTGCTAGTTCGGGGGTCCAGCCCCAGCATTTT.

The rearrangement links TRBV7-2 to TRBJ2-1, with 8 bases lining up with TRBD2. CDR3 length: 15 residues. J lost 4 bases, V lost 5 bases, and 7 bases had no gene match. Per germline, CDR1 SGHTA and CDR2 FQGNSA. This chain's CDR3 is CASSLGTSRYNEQFF. CDR3 bases: TGTGCCAGCAGCCTCGGGACTAGTAGGTACAATGAGCAGTTCTTC.

V and J are TRBV5-4 and TRBJ2-7; possible D gene TRBD1, 6 bases. The germline V gene encodes CDR1 SGHNT and CDR2 YYREEE (reference sequence). The V end was cut by 3 bases, the J end by 0 bases, with 16 bases between. CDR3 size: 16 residues. CDR3 sequence reads: CASSYDPGQSSYEQYF. In DNA, the CDR3 is TGTGCCAGCAGCTACGACCCGGGACAAAGCTCCTACGAGCAGTACTTC.

The chain combines TRBV5-1 with TRBJ2-1; no firm D call. CDR3 length: 13 amino acids. Trimming cost V 0 bases and J 15 bases, with 16 bases left between them. Looked up from germline, CDR1 is SGHRS and CDR2 is YFSETQ. This chain's CDR3 is CASSLAAATELFF. CDR3 DNA sequence: TGCGCCAGCAGCTTGGCCGCCGCCACAGAGTTGTTCTTC.

The V gene is TRBV5-1, the J gene TRBJ1-1; D might be TRBD1 (5 bases). The CDR3 sequence is 14 residues long. Trimming cost V 3 bases and J 4 bases, with 13 bases left between them. CDR1 is SGHRS and CDR2 is YFSETQ in the germline V gene. CDR3 in DNA: TGCGCCAGCAGCTCCGCATCAGGGTTCACTGAAGCTTTCTTT. Translating it yields CASSSASGFTEAFF. Looking up the rest from reference TRBV5-1 and TRBJ1-1 gives the full variable domain: KAGVTQTPRYLIKTRGQQVTLSCSPISGHRSVSWYQQTPGQGLQFLFEYFSETQRNKGNFPGRFSGRQFSNSRSEMNVSTLELGDSALYLCASSSASGFTEAFFGQGTRLTVV.

This chain joins TRBV6-4 and TRBJ2-1, with 7 bases lining up with TRBD2. The germline V gene encodes CDR1 MRHNA and CDR2 SNTAGT. CDR3 length equals 13 residues. Germline trimming cut 5 bases from V and 2 bases from J; bases unmatched to any gene: 0. CDR3: CASSSGTYNEQFF. CDR3 bases: TGTGCCAGCAGTAGCGGGACCTACAATGAGCAGTTCTTC.

V gene TRBV27 combines with J gene TRBJ2-1, with TRBD2 matching 8 bases. This CDR3 region has 15 residues. With 7 bases clipped from V and 14 bases from J, the junction kept 19 bases outside the gene matches. The germline gives CDR1 MNHEY, CDR2 SMNVEV (reference sequence). The CDR3 sequence: CASTLRGTRMEVEFF. DNA for the CDR3: TGTGCCAGCACCCTCCGAGGGACTAGGATGGAGGTTGAGTTCTTC.

J is TRBJ2-1 and V is TRBV7-9; TRBD2 might be the D (5 bases). Trimming stripped 2 bases from V and 6 bases from J, with 17 bases between. Germline CDR1 reads SEHNR; CDR2 reads FQNEAQ (reference sequence). This CDR3 is 16 amino acids long. CDR3 residues: CASSLYFNDYSNEQFF. The CDR3 nucleotides are TGTGCCAGCAGCTTATATTTCAACGACTATAGCAATGAGCAGTTCTTC. The whole variable domain, filled in from reference TRBV7-9 and TRBJ2-1, reads DTGVSQNPRHKITKRGQNVTFRCDPISEHNRLYWYRQTLGQGPEFLTYFQNEAQLEKSRLLSDRFSAERPKGSFSTLEIQRTEQGDSAMYLCASSLYFNDYSNEQFFGPGTRLTVL.

Turning to this clone: This same CDR3 is encoded by further DNA sequences in the sample. The V and J genes are TRBV18 and TRBJ2-7; 8 bases match TRBD1. The CDR3 has 14 residues. V dropped 2 bases and J dropped 2; count of bases not matched to a gene: 2. CDR1 KGHSH and CDR2 LQKENI come from the germline V gene. CDR3 loop: CASSPGQGPYEQYF. The CDR3, as DNA: TGTGCCAGCTCACCAGGACAGGGACCCTACGAGCAGTACTTC.